This T cell receptor (beta chain) was identified in a study of PD-L1 blockade in urothelial cancer. Whole-study context: Patients, treated from 2014 onward, received atezolizumab 1,200 mg intravenously every 3 weeks. Median T cell yield from blood was about 150,000.

Time point noted: pretreatment peripheral blood. Study findings and constraints: Below-median TCR clonality that was measured in pretreatment blood predicted better survival.

Added to each PCR by spiking were synthetic TCR analog templates. Sequencing used immunoSEQ multiplex PCR; TCRdb keeps in-frame clones, though not all of them. The sample holds about 56,000 clones; 85% to 90% are singletons and the top ten take about 15%. In germline, CDR1 is DFQATT, CDR2 SNEGSKA (reference sequence). The ends were cut back, 6 bases at V and 7 bases at J, with 9 bases in the middle. The CDR3 covers 10 residues. For this clone: Its antigen is undetermined.

The sample here was PBMCs, taken around atezolizumab (anti-PD-L1) treatment. The clonotype originates from a man in his 70s with urothelial cancer. The V and J genes are TRBV20-1 and TRBJ2-5; tentatively, D is TRBD2 (5 bases). CDR3 loop: CSATSGTQYF. The DNA of the CDR3 is TGCAGTGCCACAAGCGGGACCCAGTACTTC.